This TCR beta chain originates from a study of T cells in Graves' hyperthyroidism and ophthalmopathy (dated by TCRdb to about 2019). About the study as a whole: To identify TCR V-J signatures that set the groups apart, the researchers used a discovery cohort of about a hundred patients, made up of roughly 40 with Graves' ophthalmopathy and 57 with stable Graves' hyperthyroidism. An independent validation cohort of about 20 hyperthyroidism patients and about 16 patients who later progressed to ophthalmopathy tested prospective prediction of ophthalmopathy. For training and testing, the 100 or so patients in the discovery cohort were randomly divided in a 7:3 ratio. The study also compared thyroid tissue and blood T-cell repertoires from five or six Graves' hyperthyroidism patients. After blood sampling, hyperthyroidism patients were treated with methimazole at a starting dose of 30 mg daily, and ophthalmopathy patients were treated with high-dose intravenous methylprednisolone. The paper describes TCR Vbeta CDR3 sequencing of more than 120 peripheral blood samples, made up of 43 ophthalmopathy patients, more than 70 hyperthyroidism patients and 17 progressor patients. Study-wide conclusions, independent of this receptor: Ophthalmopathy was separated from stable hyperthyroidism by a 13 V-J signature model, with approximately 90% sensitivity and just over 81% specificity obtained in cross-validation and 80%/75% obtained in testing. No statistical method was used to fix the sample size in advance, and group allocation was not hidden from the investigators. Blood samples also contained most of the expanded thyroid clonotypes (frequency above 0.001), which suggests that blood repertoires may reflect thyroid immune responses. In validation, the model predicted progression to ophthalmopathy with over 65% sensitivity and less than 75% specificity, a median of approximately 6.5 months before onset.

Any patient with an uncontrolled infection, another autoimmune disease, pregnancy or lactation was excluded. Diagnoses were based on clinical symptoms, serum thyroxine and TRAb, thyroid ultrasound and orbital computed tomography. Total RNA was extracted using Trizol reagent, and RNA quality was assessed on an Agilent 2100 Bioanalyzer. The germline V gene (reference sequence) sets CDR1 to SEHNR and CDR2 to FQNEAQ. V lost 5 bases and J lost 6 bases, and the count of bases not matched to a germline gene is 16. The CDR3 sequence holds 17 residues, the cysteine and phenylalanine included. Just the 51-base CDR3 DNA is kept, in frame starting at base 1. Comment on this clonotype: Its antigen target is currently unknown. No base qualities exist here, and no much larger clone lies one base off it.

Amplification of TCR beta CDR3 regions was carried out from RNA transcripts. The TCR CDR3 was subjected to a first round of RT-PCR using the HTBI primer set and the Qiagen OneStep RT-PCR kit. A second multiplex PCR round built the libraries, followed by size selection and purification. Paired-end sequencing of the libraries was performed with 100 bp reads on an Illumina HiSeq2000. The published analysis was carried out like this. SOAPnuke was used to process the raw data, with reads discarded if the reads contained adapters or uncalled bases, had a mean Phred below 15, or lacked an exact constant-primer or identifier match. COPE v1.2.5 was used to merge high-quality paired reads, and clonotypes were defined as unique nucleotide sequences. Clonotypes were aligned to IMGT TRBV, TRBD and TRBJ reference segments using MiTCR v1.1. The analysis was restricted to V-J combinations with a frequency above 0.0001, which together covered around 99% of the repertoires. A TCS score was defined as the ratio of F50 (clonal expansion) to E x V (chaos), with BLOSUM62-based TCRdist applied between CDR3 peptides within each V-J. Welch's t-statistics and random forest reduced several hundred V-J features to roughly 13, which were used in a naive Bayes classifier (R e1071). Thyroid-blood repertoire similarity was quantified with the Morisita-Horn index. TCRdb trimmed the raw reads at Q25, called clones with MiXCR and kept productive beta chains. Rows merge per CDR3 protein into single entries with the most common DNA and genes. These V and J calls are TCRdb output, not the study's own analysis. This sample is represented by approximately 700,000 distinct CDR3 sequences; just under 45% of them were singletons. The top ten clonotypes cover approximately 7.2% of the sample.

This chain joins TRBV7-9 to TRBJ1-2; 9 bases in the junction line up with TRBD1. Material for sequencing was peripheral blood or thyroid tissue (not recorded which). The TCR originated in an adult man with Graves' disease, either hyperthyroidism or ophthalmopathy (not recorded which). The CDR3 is CASSQYETGTGLNGYTF. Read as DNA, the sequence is TGTGCCAGCAGCCAATACGAAACCGGGACAGGGCTCAATGGCTACACCTTC.